The next 20 T cell receptor beta chains were all read from a single sample in a study of T cell responses to AZD1222 COVID-19 vaccine. TCRdb's table, derived via immunoSEQ multiplex PCR, lists solely in-frame clones and lacks some. Of 90,000 to 120,000 clones in the sample, 75% to 95% were seen once. Sequencing was performed on peripheral blood, taken 28 days after the second AZD1222 dose. The receptor source for this set is an adult who received the AZD1222 COVID-19 vaccine.

V gene TRBV3-1 (or the pseudogene TRBV3-2) combines with J gene TRBJ1-2, with D perhaps TRBD1 (5 bases). Trimming removed 0 bases at V and 3 bases at J, with 11 bases between. Germline CDR1 LGHDT, CDR2 YNNKEL (reference sequence). This CDR3 is 15 amino acids long. CDR3 residues: CASSQDARQYYGYTF. Here the CDR3 DNA reads TGTGCCAGCAGCCAAGACGCGAGACAGTACTATGGCTACACCTTC.

The chain is built from TRBV5-1 and TRBJ2-3; TRBD2 agrees at 10 bases. The germline CDR1 and CDR2 sequences are SGHRS and YFSETQ. The CDR3 runs to 15 residues. The V gene end was trimmed by 5 bases and the J gene end by 4 bases; junction bases not matched to a gene: 7. As DNA, the CDR3 is TGCGCCAGCAGGCTAGCGGGGGCCCCGCCAGATACGCAGTATTTT. Protein product: CASRLAGAPPDTQYF.

The chain links TRBV30 to TRBJ2-7; TRBD1 aligns across 8 bases. CDR3 size: 12 residues. After removal of 7 bases from V and 3 bases from J, the junction contained 5 bases not matched to a gene. Germline CDR1 is GTSNPN and CDR2 is SVGIG (reference sequence). The chain's CDR3 is CALQGVNYEQYF. CDR3 DNA: TGTGCCTTACAGGGGGTCAACTACGAGCAGTACTTC.

With respect to this clone: This CDR3 is also generated by other DNA sequences in the sample. The J gene is TRBJ2-1, the V gene TRBV12-3 or TRBV12-4; D is uncertain. The CDR3 has 13 residues. V was shortened by 3 bases and J by 4 bases, with 7 bases between the two germline ends. CDR3 sequence (DNA): TGTGCCAGCAGTTTGGGCTTGTACAATGAGCAGTTCTTC. It is translated as CASSLGLYNEQFF.

A single count supports this clone. The chain links TRBV14 to TRBJ1-3; D ambiguous. The CDR3 consists of 14 residues. In germline, CDR1 is SGHDN, CDR2 FVKESK. V lost 0 bases and J lost 8, with 11 bases in between. CDR3 in DNA: TGTGCCAGCAGCCAAGATGCCAAACAATACACCATATATTTT. Translation: CASSQDAKQYTIYF.

V and J are TRBV10-3 and TRBJ1-1; the D is unclear. The CDR3 has 14 residues. V gave up 4 bases and J gave up 7 bases, with 16 bases separating them. The germline gives CDR1 ENHRY, CDR2 SYGVKD. For the CDR3, the DNA is TGTGCCATCAGTGCAGGAAGGGTGACGAATGAAGCTTTCTTT. Protein product: CAISAGRVTNEAFF.

This chain joins TRBV7-9 and TRBJ1-6; D may be TRBD1 (6 bases). Germline V lookup: CDR1 SEHNR, CDR2 FQNEAQ (reference sequence). The V end was cut by 5 bases, the J end by 7 bases, with 15 bases between. The CDR3 runs to 15 residues. This CDR3 reads CASSPRTAINSPLHF. CDR3 nucleotide sequence: TGTGCCAGCAGCCCTCGGACAGCAATAAATTCACCCCTCCACTTT.

This chain links TRBV6-5 with TRBJ1-2; D possibly corresponds to TRBD1 (5 bases). V lost 6 bases to trimming and J lost 9 bases, with 14 bases between them. Germline V gene lookup returns CDR1 MNHEY and CDR2 SVGAGI. This CDR3 is built from 12 residues. CDR3 residues: CASSQGSGSYTF. CDR3 in DNA: TGTGCCAGCAGCCAGGGTTCAGGTAGCTACACCTTC.

Remarks on this clone: Relative to the germline gene, one junction end is altered; a read error may explain this. The V and J genes are TRBV7-7 and TRBJ2-5; the D gene is possibly TRBD2 (7 bases). Germline CDR1 reads SSHAT; CDR2 reads FNYEAQ (reference sequence). The CDR3 spans 14 residues. CDR3 nucleotides: TGTGCTAGCAGCAAAGGGGGGGTGCAAGAGACCCAGTACTTC. This sequence encodes CASSKGGVQETQYF.

V usage is TRBV6-4 and J usage is TRBJ2-2; D call uncertain. The CDR3 has 13 residues. Germline CDR1 MRHNA, CDR2 SNTAGT. Deletions cut 2 bases from V and 6 bases from J, with 7 bases between. CDR3 in DNA: TGTGCCAGCAGTGACCCCTATCCCGGGGAGCTGTTTTTT. Translation: CASSDPYPGELFF.

The chain combines TRBV21-1 with TRBJ1-1. TRBV21-1 is a pseudogene segment. This CDR3 is built from 13 residues. CDR3 DNA: TGTGCCAGCCCCCGGACTGGGAACACTGAAGCTTTCTTT. Its translation is CASPRTGNTEAFF.

The chain recombines TRBV6-5 with TRBJ1-6, with unresolved D. The CDR3 contains 15 residues. Germline assignment: CDR1 MNHEY and CDR2 SVGAGI. Trimming left V 8 bases short and J 0 bases short, with 11 bases between. Here the CDR3 DNA reads TGTGCCAGCGGCCATGGAGGCTCCTATAATTCACCCCTCCACTTT. Its protein is CASGHGGSYNSPLHF.

This chain links TRBV27 with TRBJ1-1; D may be TRBD1 (5 bases). Trimming removed 8 bases at V and 2 bases at J, with 12 bases between. Germline-derived CDR1 and CDR2 are MNHEY and SMNVEV (reference sequence). The CDR3 contains 13 residues. The CDR3 sequence is CASRWGLNTEAFF. The CDR3 DNA is TGTGCCAGCCGCTGGGGGTTAAACACTGAAGCTTTCTTT.

This rearrangement joins TRBV12-3 or TRBV12-4 to TRBJ2-2; D is perhaps TRBD1 or TRBD2 (6 bases each). The CDR3 loop spans 12 amino acids. Trimming took off 6 bases at V and 6 bases at J, with 8 bases between the two ends. CDR3 nucleotides: TGTGCCAGCAGGAGGGGGGCCGGGGAGCTGTTTTTT. Protein: CASRRGAGELFF.

The chain joins TRBV6-6 to TRBJ1-6; D is ambiguous. In germline, CDR1 is MNHNY, CDR2 SVGAGI (reference sequence). The CDR3 runs to 20 residues. V was shortened by 6 bases and J by 0 bases, with 24 bases between the two germline ends. The CDR3 coding sequence is TGTGCCAGCAGCACGCATCCCCCCTCTCGGCCGAGCTCCTATAATTCACCCCTCCACTTT. It codes for CASSTHPPSRPSSYNSPLHF.

This chain uses TRBV18 with TRBJ1-5; D remains unclear. In germline, CDR1 is KGHSH, CDR2 LQKENI. V lost 3 bases to trimming and J lost 3 bases, with 18 bases between them. This CDR3 spans 17 amino acids. Here the CDR3 DNA reads TGTGCCAGCTCACCTGCAGATTTTAGGATCCTCAATCAGCCCCAGCATTTT. Translated, it gives CASSPADFRILNQPQHF.

V is TRBV3-1 (or the pseudogene TRBV3-2) and J is TRBJ2-5; 9 positions agree with TRBD2. The CDR3 consists of 16 residues. J was trimmed by 4 bases and V by 0 bases; bases with no gene match: 6. The germline V gene encodes CDR1 LGHDT and CDR2 YNNKEL (reference sequence). CDR3 DNA: TGTGCCAGCAGCCAAGATGTGGGACTAGCTAGAGAGACCCAGTACTTC. Protein sequence: CASSQDVGLARETQYF.

V usage is TRBV19 and J usage is TRBJ2-1; D gene unclear. Germline CDR1 LNHDA, CDR2 SQIVND (reference sequence). CDR3 length: 16 residues. V lost 7 bases, J lost 2 bases, and 18 bases lay in between. CDR3 coding DNA: TGTGCCAGTATTTCGACTCATTTTAGCACCTACAATGAGCAGTTCTTC. It is translated as CASISTHFSTYNEQFF.

V and J are TRBV2 and TRBJ2-1, with 8 bases lining up with TRBD1. The CDR3 runs to 13 residues. J lost 9 bases, V lost 6 bases, and 7 bases had no gene match. Germline V gene data show CDR1 as SNHLY and CDR2 as FYNNEI. CDR3 nucleotides: TGTGCCAGCAGGACAGGGGCAGTAGGTGAGCAGTTCTTC. It yields the protein CASRTGAVGEQFF.

The chain recombines TRBV6-5 with TRBJ2-7, with 12 bases identical to TRBD2. The J segment lost 4 bases and the V segment lost 6 bases, leaving 4 bases of the junction unmatched. The CDR3 is 14 amino acids. Germline V gene lookup returns CDR1 MNHEY and CDR2 SVGAGI. The CDR3 region is CASSLAGGPYEQYF. CDR3 DNA: TGTGCCAGCAGCCTAGCGGGAGGGCCGTACGAGCAGTACTTC.